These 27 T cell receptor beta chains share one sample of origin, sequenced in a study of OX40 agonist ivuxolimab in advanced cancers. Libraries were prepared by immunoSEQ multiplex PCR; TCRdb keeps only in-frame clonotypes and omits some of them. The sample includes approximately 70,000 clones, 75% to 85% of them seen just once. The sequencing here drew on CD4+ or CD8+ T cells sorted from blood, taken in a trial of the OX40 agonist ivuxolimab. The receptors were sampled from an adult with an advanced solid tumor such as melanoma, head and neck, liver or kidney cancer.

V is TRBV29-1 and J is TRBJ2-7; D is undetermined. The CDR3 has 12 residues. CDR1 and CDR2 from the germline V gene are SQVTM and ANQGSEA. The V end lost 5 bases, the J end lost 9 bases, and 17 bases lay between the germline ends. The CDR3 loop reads CSVSTSNWGQYF. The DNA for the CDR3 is TGCAGCGTTTCGACATCCAACTGGGGGCAGTACTTC.

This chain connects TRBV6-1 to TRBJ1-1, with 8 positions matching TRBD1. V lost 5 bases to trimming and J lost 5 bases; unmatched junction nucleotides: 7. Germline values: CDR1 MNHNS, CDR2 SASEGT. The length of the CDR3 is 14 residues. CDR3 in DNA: TGTGCCAGCAGTAACTCAGGGGGCATTACTGAAGCTTTCTTT. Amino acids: CASSNSGGITEAFF.

CDR3 bases: TGTGCCAGCATCAAAGGGGGAGATGGAAACACCATATATTTT. It translates to CASIKGGDGNTIYF. This chain uses TRBV28 with TRBJ1-3, with a possible D match to TRBD1 (6 bases). The CDR3 has 14 residues. Germline V gives CDR1 MDHEN, CDR2 SYDVKM. Trimming left V 7 bases short and J 3 bases short, with 13 bases between.

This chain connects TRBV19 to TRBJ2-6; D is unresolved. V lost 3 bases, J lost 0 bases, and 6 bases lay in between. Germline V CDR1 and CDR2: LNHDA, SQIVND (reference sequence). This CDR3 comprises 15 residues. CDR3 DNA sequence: TGTGCCAGTAGTATGGGGAACTCTGGGGCCAACGTCCTGACTTTC. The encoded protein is CASSMGNSGANVLTF. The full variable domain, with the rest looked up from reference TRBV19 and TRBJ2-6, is DGGITQSPKYLFRKEGQNVTLSCEQNLNHDAMYWYRQDPGQGLRLIYYSQIVNDFQKGDIAEGYSVSREKKESFPLTVTSAQKNPTAFYLCASSMGNSGANVLTFGAGSRLTVL.

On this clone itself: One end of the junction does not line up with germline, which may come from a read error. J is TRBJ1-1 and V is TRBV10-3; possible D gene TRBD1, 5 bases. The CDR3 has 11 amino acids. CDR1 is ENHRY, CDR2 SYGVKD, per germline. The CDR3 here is CAISDGTGAFF. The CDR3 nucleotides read TGTGCCATCAGTGATGGGACTGGAGCTTTCTTT.

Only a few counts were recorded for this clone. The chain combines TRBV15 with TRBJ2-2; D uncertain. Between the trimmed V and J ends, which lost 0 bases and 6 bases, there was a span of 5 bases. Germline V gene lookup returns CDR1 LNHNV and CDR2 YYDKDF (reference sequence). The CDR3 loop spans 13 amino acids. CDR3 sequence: CATSRDWAGELFF. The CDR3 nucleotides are TGTGCCACCAGCAGAGATTGGGCCGGGGAGCTGTTTTTT.

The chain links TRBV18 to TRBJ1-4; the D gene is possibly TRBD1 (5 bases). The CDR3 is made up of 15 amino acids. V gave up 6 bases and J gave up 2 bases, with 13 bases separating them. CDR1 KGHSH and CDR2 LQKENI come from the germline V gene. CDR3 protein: CASSLQGGTNEKLFF. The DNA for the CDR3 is TGTGCCAGCTCCCTTCAGGGTGGGACTAATGAAAAACTGTTTTTT.

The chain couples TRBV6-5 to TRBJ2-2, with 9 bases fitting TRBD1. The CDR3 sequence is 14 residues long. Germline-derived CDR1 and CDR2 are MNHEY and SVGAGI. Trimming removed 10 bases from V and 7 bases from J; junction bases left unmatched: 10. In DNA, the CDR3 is TGTGCCACCAACAGGGGGCAGATTGGCGGGGAGCTGTTTTTT. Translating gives CATNRGQIGGELFF.

DNA of the CDR3: TGCGCCAGCAGCCAAGATCCCCGGGCGGGAGAAGGTGAGCAGTTCTTC. It translates to CASSQDPRAGEGEQFF. The J gene is TRBJ2-1, the V gene TRBV4-3; 7 bases are shared with TRBD2. V dropped 0 bases and J dropped 9; count of bases not matched to a gene: 11. The CDR3 has 16 amino acids. CDR1 LGHNA and CDR2 YSLEER come from the germline V gene.

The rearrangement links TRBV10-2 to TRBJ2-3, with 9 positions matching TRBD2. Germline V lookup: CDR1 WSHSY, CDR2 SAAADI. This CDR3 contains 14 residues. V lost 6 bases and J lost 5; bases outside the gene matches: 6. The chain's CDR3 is CASRTSGSGDTQYF. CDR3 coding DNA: TGCGCCAGCAGGACTAGCGGATCAGGAGATACGCAGTATTTT.

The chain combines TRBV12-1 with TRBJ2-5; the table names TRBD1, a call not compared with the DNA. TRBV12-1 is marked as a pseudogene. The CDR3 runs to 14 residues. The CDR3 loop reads CASSFASGLETQYF. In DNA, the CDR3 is TGTGCCAGCAGCTTTGCCTCAGGGTTGGAGACCCAGTACTTC.

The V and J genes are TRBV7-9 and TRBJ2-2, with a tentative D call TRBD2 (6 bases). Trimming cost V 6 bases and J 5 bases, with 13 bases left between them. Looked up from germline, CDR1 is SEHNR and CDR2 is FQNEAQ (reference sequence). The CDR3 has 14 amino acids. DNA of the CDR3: TGTGCCAGCAGTTTGGGGACTTTAACCGGGGAGCTGTTTTTT. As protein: CASSLGTLTGELFF.

CDR3 residues: CASSPGTVAYEQYF. CDR3 coding DNA: TGCGCCAGCAGCCCCGGGACGGTTGCCTACGAGCAGTACTTC. The rearrangement joins TRBV5-1 to TRBJ2-7, with D tentatively TRBD1 or TRBD2 (5 bases each). V was shortened by 4 bases and J by 2 bases, with 13 bases between the two germline ends. This CDR3 comprises 14 residues. Germline CDR1 reads SGHRS; CDR2 reads YFSETQ. The variable domain in full, with the rest retrieved from reference TRBV5-1 and TRBJ2-7, is KAGVTQTPRYLIKTRGQQVTLSCSPISGHRSVSWYQQTPGQGLQFLFEYFSETQRNKGNFPGRFSGRQFSNSRSEMNVSTLELGDSALYLCASSPGTVAYEQYFGPGTRLTVT.

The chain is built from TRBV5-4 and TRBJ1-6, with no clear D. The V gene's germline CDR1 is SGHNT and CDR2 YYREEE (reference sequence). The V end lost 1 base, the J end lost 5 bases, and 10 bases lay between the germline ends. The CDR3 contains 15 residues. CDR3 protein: CASSLISQNNSPLHF. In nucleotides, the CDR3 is TGTGCCAGCAGCTTGATAAGTCAGAATAATTCACCCCTCCACTTT. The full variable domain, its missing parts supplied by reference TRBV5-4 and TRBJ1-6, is ETGVTQSPTHLIKTRGQQVTLRCSSQSGHNTVSWYQQALGQGPQFIFQYYREEENGRGNFPPRFSGLQFPNYSSELNVNALELDDSALYLCASSLISQNNSPLHFGNGTRLTVT.

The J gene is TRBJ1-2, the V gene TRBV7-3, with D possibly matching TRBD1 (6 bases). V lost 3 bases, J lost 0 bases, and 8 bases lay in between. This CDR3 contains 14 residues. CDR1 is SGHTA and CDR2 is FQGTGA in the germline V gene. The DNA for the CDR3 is TGTGCCAGCAGCTTGACAGGATCTAACTATGGCTACACCTTC. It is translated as CASSLTGSNYGYTF.

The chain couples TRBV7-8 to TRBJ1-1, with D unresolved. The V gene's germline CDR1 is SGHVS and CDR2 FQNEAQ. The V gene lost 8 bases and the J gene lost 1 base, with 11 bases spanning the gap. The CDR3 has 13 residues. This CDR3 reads CASGLAGNTEAFF. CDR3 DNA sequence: TGTGCCAGCGGACTAGCAGGGAACACTGAAGCTTTCTTT.

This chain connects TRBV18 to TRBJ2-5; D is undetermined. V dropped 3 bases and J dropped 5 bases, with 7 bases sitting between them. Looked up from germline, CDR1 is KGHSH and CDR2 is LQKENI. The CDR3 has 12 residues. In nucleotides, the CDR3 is TGTGCCAGCTCACCCGCCTTGGAGACCCAGTACTTC. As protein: CASSPALETQYF.

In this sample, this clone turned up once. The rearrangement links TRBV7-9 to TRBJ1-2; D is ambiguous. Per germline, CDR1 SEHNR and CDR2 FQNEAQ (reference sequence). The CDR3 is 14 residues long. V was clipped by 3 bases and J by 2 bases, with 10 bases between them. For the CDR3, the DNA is TGTGCCAGCAGCTTGTCCGCCGAGAACTATGGCTACACCTTC. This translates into CASSLSAENYGYTF.

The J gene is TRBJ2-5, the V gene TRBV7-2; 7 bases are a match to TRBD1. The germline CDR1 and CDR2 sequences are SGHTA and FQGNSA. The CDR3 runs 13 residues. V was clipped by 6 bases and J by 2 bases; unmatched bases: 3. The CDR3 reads CASRKGQQETQYF. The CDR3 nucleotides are TGTGCCAGCAGGAAGGGACAGCAAGAGACCCAGTACTTC.

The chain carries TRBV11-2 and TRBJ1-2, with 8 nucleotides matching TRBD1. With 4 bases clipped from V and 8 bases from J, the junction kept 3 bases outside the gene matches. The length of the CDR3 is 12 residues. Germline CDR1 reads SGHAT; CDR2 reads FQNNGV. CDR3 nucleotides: TGTGCCAGCAGCTCAGACAGGGGCGGCTACACCTTC. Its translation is CASSSDRGGYTF.

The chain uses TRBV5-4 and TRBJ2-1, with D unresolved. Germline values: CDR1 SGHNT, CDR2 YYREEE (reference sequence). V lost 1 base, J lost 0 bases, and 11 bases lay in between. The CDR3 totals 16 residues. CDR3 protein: CASSLQWDSSYNEQFF. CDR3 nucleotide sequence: TGTGCCAGCAGCTTGCAATGGGATAGCTCCTACAATGAGCAGTTCTTC.

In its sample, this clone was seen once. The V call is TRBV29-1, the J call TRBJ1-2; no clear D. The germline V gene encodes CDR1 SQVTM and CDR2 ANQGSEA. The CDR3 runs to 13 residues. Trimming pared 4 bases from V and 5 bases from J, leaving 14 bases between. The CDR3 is CSVVRMAPYGYTF. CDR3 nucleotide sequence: TGCAGCGTTGTACGCATGGCGCCGTATGGCTACACCTTC.

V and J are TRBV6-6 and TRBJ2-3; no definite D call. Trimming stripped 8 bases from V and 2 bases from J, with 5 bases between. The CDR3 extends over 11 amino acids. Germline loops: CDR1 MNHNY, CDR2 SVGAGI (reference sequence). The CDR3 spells CASRTTDTQYF. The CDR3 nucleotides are TGTGCCAGCCGAACCACAGATACGCAGTATTTT.

CDR3 DNA sequence: TGCGCCAGCAGCCGGATTACAGGGGTCTCTGGCTACACCTTC. Amino acids: CASSRITGVSGYTF. The rearrangement links TRBV4-1 to TRBJ1-2, with 7 bases fitting TRBD1. Germline V gene sequence: CDR1 MGHRA, CDR2 YSYEKL. The CDR3 length is 14 residues. J gave up 7 bases and V 4 bases, and 9 bases lay outside the gene matches.

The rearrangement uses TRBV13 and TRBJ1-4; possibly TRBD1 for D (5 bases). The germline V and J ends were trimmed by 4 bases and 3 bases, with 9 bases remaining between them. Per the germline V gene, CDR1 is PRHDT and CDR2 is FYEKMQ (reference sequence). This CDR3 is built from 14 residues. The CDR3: CASSSGLPNEKLFF. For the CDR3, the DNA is TGTGCCAGCAGCTCGGGACTGCCTAATGAAAAACTGTTTTTT.

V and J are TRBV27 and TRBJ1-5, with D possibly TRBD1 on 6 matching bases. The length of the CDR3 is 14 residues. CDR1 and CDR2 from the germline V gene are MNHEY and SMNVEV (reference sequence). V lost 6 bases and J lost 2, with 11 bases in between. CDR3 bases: TGTGCCAGCAGGGGGGGGCTGGGCAATCAGCCCCAGCATTTT. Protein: CASRGGLGNQPQHF.

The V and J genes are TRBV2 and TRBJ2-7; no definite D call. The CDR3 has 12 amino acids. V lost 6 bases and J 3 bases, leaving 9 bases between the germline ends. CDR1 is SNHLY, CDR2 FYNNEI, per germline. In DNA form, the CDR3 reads TGTGCCAGCAGGACCGACAACTACGAGCAGTACTTC. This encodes CASRTDNYEQYF.